This TCR beta chain stems from a study of follicular helper T cells after annual influenza vaccination. In regard to this clone: Its antigen is undetermined.

The CDR3 runs to 14 residues. Germline CDR1 SGHTA, CDR2 FQGNSA. Trimming left V 6 bases short and J 2 bases short, with 10 bases between. Findings of the study overall: Rare clonotypes were missed; only about 9-23% of cells gave TCRB.

Time point of the sample: 2015-2016 season, pre-vaccination. The assay was immunoSEQ multiplex PCR, and TCRdb's table has in-frame clones only and misses some. The sample shows several hundred clones, about four fifths of them seen only once. The V gene is TRBV7-2, the J gene TRBJ1-4; possible D gene TRBD1, 5 bases. The receptor was derived from an adult who received the influenza vaccine. The sample was CXCR5+ CD38+ circulating T follicular helper cells from blood, taken on the day of influenza vaccination. As to subset: circulating Tfh, non-naive CD4+CXCR5+PD-1+ (ICOS+CD38+ or ICOS-CD38-). The CDR3 reads CASRTGPTNEKLFF. The CDR3 coding sequence is TGTGCCAGCAGGACGGGACCCACTAATGAAAAACTGTTTTTT.